This T cell receptor (beta chain) was observed in a study of post-analysis software for immune sequencing data. Study-level background: Some patients lacked subtype; others had relapsing-remitting, secondary progressive or progressive-relapsing disease.

The germline CDR1 and CDR2 sequences are DFQATT and SNEGSKA (reference sequence). Trimming took off 1 base at V and 0 bases at J, with 6 bases between the two ends. The CDR3 length is 13 residues. This clonotype was seen repeatedly, ten times or more. Its antigen remains unidentified. The authors incorporated unique molecular identifiers into the TCR beta cDNA libraries. Researchers reported 520,000 or so cDNA molecules coming from about 1 to 10 million T cells. TCRdb processed the PCR reads anew with MiXCR; each CDR3 protein has one entry. The sample has a few hundred thousand distinct CDR3 sequences, 35% to 40% seen once; the top ten hold 4% to 6%. General study results and limits: Normalized Chao1 diversity was significantly reduced in patients versus controls. Clustering by F measure revealed strong co-clustering among samples prepared together in one batch. Relative to controls, patients had about 5 TRBV segments at higher frequency, with TRBV5-6, TRBV5-1 and TRBV20-1 among these.

This clonotype was sampled from a girl aged 5 to 17 with multiple sclerosis. The chain uses TRBV20-1 and TRBJ2-5, with D hard to call. Sample: blood. The DNA of the CDR3 is TGCAGTGCTAGAGTCGGCTACCAAGAGACCCAGTACTTC. It translates to CSARVGYQETQYF.